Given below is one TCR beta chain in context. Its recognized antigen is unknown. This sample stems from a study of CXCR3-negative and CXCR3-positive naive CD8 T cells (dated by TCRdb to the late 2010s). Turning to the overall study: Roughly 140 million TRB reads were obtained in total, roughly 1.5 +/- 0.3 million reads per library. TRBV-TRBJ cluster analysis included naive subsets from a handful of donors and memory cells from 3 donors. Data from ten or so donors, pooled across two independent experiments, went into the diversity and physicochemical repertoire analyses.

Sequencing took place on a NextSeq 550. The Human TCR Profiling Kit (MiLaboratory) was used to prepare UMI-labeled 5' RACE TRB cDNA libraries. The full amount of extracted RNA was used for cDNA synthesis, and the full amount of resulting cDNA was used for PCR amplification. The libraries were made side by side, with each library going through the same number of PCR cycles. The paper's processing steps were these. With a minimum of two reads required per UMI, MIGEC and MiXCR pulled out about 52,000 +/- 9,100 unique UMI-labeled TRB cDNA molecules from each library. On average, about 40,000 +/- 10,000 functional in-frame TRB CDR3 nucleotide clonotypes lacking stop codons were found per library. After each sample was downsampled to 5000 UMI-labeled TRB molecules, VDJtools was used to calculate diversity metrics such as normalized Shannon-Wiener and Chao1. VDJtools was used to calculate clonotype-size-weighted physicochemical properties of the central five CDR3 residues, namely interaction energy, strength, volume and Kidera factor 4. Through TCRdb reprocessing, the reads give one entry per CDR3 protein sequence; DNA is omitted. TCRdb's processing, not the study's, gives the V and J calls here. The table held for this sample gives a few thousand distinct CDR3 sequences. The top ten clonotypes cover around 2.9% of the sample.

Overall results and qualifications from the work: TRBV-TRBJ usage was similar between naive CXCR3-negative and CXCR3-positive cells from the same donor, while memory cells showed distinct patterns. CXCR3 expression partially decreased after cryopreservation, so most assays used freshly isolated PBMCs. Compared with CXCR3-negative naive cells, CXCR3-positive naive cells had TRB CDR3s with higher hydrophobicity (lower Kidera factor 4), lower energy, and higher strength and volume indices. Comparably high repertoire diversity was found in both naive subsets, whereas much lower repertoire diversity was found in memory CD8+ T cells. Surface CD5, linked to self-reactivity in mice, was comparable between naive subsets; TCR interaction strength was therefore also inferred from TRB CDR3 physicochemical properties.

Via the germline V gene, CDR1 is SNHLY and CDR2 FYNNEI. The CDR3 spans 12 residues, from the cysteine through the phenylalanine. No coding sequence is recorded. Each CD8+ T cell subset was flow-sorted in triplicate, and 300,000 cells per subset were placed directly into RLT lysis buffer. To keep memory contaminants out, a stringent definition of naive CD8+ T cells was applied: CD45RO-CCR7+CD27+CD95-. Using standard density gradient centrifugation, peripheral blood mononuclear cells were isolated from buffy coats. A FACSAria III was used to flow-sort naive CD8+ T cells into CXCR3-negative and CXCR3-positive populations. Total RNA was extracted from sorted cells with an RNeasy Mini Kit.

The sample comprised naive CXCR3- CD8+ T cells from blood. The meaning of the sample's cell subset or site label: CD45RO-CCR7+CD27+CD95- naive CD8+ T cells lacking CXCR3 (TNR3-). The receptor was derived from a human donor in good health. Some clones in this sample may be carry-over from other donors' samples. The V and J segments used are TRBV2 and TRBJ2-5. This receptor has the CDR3 CASSPGNRAQYF.